This T cell receptor beta chain was documented in a study of T cell repertoires in cytomegalovirus infection. Across the whole study: Recently identified HLA-C-restricted CMV epitopes were among the peptides used. Public TCR beta signatures marked donors with CMV infection and the matching HLA.

General study points: Cumulative public TCR beta family frequency identified CMV carriers with the relevant HLA. Across the ex vivo response, the dominant clonotypes were HLA-C-restricted CMV-specific TCR beta clonotypes.

Using its own MiXCR run on the reads, TCRdb lists one record per CDR3 protein. The table shows around 70,000 distinct CDR3 sequences, with more than 25% occurring only once. This clonotype was seen repeatedly, ten times or more. The antigen is unknown. Trimming took off 2 bases at V and 1 base at J, with 14 bases between the two ends. The CDR3 runs 16 residues. Germline V gene data show CDR1 as LNHNV and CDR2 as YYDKDF (reference sequence). This TCR was sampled from a human donor in good health (CMV status not recorded). Some clones in this sample may be carry-over from other donors' samples. Sequenced here: CD8+ T cells from cultured PBMCs, sampled from culture after CMV antigen stimulation. The V call is TRBV15, the J call TRBJ1-1; no reliable D call. The DNA of the CDR3 is TGTGCCACCAGCAGACAAACCCAAGGTGGGAACACTGAAGCTTTCTTT. It specifies CATSRQTQGGNTEAFF.